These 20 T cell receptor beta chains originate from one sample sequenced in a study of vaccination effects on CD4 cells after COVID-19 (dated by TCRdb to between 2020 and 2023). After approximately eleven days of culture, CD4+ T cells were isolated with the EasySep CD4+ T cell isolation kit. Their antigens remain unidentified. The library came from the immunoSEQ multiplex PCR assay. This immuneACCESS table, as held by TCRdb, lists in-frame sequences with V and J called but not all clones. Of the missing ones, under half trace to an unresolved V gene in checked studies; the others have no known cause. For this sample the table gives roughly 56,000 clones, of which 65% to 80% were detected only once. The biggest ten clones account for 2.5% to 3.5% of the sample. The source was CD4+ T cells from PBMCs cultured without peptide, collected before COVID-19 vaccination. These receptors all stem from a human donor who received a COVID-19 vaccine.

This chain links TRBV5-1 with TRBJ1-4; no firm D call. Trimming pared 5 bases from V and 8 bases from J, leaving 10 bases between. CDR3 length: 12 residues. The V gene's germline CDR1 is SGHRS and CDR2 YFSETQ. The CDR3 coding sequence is TGCGCCAGCAGTCGGGCGGGAGAAAAACTGTTTTTT. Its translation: CASSRAGEKLFF.

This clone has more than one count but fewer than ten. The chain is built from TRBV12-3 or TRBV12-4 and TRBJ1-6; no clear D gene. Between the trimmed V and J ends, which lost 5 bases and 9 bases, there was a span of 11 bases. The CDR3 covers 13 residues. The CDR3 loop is CASSPGTFSPLHF. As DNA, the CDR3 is TGTGCCAGCAGTCCTGGCACGTTTTCACCCCTCCACTTT.

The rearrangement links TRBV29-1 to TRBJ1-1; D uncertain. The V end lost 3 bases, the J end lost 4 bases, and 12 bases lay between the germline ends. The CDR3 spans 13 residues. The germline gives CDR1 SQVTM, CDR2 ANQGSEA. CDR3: CSVDPRGGTEAFF. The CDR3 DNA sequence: TGCAGCGTTGATCCGCGCGGCGGCACTGAAGCTTTCTTT. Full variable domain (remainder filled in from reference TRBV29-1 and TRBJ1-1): SAVISQKPSRDICQRGTSLTIQCQVDSQVTMMFWYRQQPGQSLTLIATANQGSEATYESGFVIDKFPISRPNLTFSTLTVSNMSPEDSSIYLCSVDPRGGTEAFFGQGTRLTVV.

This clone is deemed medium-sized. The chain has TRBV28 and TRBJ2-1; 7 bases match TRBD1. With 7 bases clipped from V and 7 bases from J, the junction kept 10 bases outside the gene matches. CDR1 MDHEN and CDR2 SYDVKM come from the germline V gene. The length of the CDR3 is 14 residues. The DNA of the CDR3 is TGTGCCAGCACCCATGGACAGGAACAAAATGAGCAGTTCTTC. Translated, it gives CASTHGQEQNEQFF.

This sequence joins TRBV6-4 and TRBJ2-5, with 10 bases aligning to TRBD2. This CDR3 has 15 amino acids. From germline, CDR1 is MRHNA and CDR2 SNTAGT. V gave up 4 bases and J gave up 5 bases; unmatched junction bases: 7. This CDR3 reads CASSVTGAGGETQYF. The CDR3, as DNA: TGTGCCAGCAGTGTCACCGGAGCGGGGGGGGAGACCCAGTACTTC.

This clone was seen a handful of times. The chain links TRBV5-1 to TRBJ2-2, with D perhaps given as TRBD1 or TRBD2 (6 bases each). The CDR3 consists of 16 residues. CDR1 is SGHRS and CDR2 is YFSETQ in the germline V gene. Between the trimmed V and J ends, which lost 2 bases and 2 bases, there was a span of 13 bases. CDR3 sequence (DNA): TGCGCCAGCAGCTTACCGGGGGCGGGTAACACCGGGGAGCTGTTTTTT. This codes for CASSLPGAGNTGELFF.

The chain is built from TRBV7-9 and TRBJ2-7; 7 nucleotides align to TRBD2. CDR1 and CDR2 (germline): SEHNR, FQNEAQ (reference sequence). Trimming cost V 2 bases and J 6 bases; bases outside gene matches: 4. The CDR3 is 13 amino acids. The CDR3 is CASSLLSGGEQYV. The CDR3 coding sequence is TGTGCCAGCAGCTTATTATCGGGGGGCGAGCAGTACGTC.

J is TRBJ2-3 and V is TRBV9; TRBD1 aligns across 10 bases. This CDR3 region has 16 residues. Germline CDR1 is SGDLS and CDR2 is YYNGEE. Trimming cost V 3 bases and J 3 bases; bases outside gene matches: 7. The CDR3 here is CASSARQGAGTDTQYF. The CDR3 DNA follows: TGTGCCAGCAGCGCGCGACAGGGGGCTGGTACAGATACGCAGTATTTT.

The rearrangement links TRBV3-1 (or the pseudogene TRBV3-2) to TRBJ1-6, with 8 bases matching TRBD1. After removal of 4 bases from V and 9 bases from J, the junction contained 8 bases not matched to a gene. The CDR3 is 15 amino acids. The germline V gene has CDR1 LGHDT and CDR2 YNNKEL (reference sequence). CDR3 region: CASSLVTGALSPLHF. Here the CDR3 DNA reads TGTGCCAGCAGCCTAGTGACAGGGGCGCTTTCACCCCTCCACTTT.

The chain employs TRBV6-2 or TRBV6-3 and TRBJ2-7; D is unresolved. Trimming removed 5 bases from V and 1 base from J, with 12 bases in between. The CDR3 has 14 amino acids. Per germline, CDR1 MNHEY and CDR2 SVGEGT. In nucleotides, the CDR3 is TGTGCCAGCAGTCAACATACGGTGTCCTACGAGCAGTACGTC. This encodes CASSQHTVSYEQYV.

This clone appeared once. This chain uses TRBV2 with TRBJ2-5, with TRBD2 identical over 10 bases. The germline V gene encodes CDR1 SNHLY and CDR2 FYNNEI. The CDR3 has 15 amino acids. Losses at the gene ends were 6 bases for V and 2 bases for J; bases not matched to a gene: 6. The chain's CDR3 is CASSPLAGEQETQYF. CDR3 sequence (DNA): TGTGCCAGCAGCCCCCTAGCGGGGGAACAAGAGACCCAGTACTTC.

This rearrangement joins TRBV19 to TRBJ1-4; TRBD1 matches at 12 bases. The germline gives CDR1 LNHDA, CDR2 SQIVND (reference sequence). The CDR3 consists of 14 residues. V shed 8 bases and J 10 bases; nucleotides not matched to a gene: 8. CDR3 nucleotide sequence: TGTGCCAGTGGGACAGGGGGCGGAGATTCAAAACTGTTTTTT. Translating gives CASGTGGGDSKLFF.

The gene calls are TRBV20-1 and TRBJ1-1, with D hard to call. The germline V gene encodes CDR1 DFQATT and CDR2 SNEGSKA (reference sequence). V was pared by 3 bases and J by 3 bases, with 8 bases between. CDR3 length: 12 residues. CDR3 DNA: TGCAGTGCTAGTCCCCTGGACACTGAAGCTTTCTTT. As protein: CSASPLDTEAFF.

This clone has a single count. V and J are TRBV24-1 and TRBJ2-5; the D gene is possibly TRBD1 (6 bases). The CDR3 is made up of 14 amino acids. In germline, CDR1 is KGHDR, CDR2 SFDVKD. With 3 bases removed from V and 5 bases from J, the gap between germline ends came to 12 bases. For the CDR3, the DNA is TGTGCCACCAGTGATCCCAGGGGTATGGAGACCCAGTACTTC. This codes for CATSDPRGMETQYF.

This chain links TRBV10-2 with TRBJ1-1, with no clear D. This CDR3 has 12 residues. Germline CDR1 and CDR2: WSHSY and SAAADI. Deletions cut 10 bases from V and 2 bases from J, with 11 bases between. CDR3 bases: TGCGCCACTCGGGAGACCAACACTGAAGCTTTCTTT. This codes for CATRETNTEAFF.

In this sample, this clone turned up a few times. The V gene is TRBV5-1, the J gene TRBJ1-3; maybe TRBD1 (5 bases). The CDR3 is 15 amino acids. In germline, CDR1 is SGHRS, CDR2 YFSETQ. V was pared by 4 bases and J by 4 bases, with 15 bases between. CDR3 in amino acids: CASSGLGGIGNTIYF. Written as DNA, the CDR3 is TGCGCCAGCAGCGGCCTTGGGGGGATCGGAAACACCATATATTTT.

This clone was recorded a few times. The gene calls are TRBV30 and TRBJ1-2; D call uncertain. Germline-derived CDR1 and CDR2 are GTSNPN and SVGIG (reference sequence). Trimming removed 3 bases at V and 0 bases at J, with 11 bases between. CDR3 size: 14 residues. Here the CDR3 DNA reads TGTGCCTGGAGCGGCGGCGGAACTAACTATGGCTACACCTTC. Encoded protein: CAWSGGGTNYGYTF. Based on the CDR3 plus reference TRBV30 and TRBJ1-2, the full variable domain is SQTIHQWPATLVQPVGSPLSLECTVEGTSNPNLYWYRQAAGRGLQLLFYSVGIGQISSEVPQNLSASRPQDRQFILSSKKLLLSDSGFYLCAWSGGGTNYGYTFGSGTRLTVV.

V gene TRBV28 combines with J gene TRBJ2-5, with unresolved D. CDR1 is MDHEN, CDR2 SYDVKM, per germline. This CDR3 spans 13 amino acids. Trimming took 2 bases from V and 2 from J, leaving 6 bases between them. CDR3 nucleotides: TGTGCCAGCAGTTTACCAGTTCAAGAGACCCAGTACTTC. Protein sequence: CASSLPVQETQYF.

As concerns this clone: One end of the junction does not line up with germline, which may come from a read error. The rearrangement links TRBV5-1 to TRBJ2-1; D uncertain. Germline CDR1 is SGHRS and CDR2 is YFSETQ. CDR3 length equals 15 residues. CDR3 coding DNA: TGCGCCAGCAGCGAAGAGCCCGCCTCCTACAATGAGCATTTCTTC. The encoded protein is CASSEEPASYNEHFF.

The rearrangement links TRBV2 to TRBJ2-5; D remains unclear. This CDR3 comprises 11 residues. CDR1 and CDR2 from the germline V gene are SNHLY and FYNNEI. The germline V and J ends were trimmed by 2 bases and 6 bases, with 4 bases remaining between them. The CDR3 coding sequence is TGTGCCAGCAGTGAACAGAAGACCCAGTACTTC. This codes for CASSEQKTQYF.